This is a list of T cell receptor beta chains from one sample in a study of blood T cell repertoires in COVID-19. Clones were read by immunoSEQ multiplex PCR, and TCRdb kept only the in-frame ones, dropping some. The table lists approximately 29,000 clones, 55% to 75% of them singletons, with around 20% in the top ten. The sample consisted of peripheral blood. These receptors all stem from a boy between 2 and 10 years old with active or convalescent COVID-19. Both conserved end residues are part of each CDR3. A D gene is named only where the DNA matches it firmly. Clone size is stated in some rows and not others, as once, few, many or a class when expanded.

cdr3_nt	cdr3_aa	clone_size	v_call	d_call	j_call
TGTGCCAGCAGCATCACAGGGAACTATGGCTACACCTTC	CASSITGNYGYTF	-	TRBV12-3/TRBV12-4	-	TRBJ1-2
TGTGCCAGCAGCCTAAGCGGGAGTCCTTCAGATACGCAGTATTTT	CASSLSGSPSDTQYF	-	TRBV7-2	TRBD2	TRBJ2-3
TGTGCCAGTAGTCAGATTAGCACAGATACGCAGTATTTT	CASSQISTDTQYF	-	TRBV19	-	TRBJ2-3
TGTGCCAGTAGTCCGGGGACAGGACTTCATAATTCACCCCTCCACTTT	CASSPGTGLHNSPLHF	-	TRBV19	TRBD1	TRBJ1-6
TGTGCCAGTAGTGCGCGGGCCCAGAAAGAGACCCAGTACTTC	CASSARAQKETQYF	-	TRBV19	-	TRBJ2-5
TGTGCCAGCAGCTCTGAGGGTCCTCAAAGCTACACCTTC	CASSSEGPQSYTF	-	TRBV11-2	-	TRBJ1-2
TGTGCCAGCCTAAAACGGGGACTGGTCTACAATGAGCAGTTCTTC	CASLKRGLVYNEQFF	-	TRBV21-1	-	TRBJ2-1
TGTGCCAGCAGTCCCGCAGGACTAGCGGGTTTCGCCGCGAACACCGGGGAGCTGTTTTTT	CASSPAGLAGFAANTGELFF	-	TRBV28	TRBD2	TRBJ2-2
TGTGCCAGCAGCCCAGGGATCCGAGAGACCCAGTACTTC	CASSPGIRETQYF	-	TRBV7-2	-	TRBJ2-5
TGTGCCAGCAAGGGGACATTGAACACTGAAGCTTTCTTT	CASKGTLNTEAFF	-	TRBV28	-	TRBJ1-1
TGCGCCAGCAAGAAAGGTATTGGAGGGCGGGAGACCCAGTACTTC	CASKKGIGGRETQYF	many	TRBV10-2	-	TRBJ2-5
TGCGCCAGCAGCACAGGACTAGCGGGGGGGCCACTTGTAGAGACCCAGTACTTC	CASSTGLAGGPLVETQYF	once	TRBV5-1	TRBD2	TRBJ2-5
TGTGCCAGCAGCGTAGTAGCGGGAGTATCTGAGCAGTTCTTC	CASSVVAGVSEQFF	-	TRBV9	TRBD2	TRBJ2-1